These T cell receptor beta chains were read from a single sample in a study of OX40 agonist ivuxolimab in advanced cancers. The data were produced by immunoSEQ multiplex PCR, yet TCRdb's version contains in-frame clones alone and is incomplete. The profile shows just under 65,000 clones, 75% to 90% of them singletons. The source material was CD4+ or CD8+ T cells sorted from blood, sampled in a trial of the OX40 agonist ivuxolimab. These receptors were obtained from an adult with an advanced solid tumor such as melanoma, head and neck, liver or kidney cancer. Each CDR3 is given with its conserved first and last residue. The D gene is left open where the match is weak. Not all rows give a size; the values are once, few, many and, for expanded clones, a class.

j_gene | d_gene | v_gene | abundance | CDR3nt | CDR3aa
TRBJ1-2 | TRBD1 | TRBV28 | NA | TGTGCCAGCGGCGCCCGGGACAGGGTGCGAGGCTACACCTTC | CASGARDRVRGYTF
TRBJ1-1 | NA | TRBV21-1 | NA | TGTGCCAGCAGCAACATTGGCGGGGTTCACACTGAAGCTTTCTTT | CASSNIGGVHTEAFF
TRBJ2-7 | TRBD1 | TRBV5-1 | NA | TGCGCCAGCAGCCCAGCCCTGACAGGGAGCTCCTACGAGCAGTACTTC | CASSPALTGSSYEQYF
TRBJ2-7 | TRBD2 | TRBV7-6 | few | TGTGCCAGCAGCCCGGGACTAGCGGGAGAACCCCGGTTC | CASSPGLAGEPRF
TRBJ2-2 | TRBD2 | TRBV4-1 | NA | TGCGCCAGCAGCCAGAGGCCTAGCGGGGGCCTAGACACCGGGGAGCTGTTTTTT | CASSQRPSGGLDTGELFF
TRBJ1-6 | NA | TRBV29-1 | NA | TGCAGCGTAGCTACAGGGTCAAATTCACCCCTCCACTTT | CSVATGSNSPLHF
TRBJ1-4 | NA | TRBV28 | NA | TGTGCCAGCAGTCCCCAAGGCAGTTATAATGAAAAACTGTTTTTT | CASSPQGSYNEKLFF
TRBJ2-3 | TRBD2 | TRBV28 | NA | TGTGCCAGCAGTACCGCGGGACTAGCCGGCGATACGCAGTATTTT | CASSTAGLAGDTQYF
TRBJ1-2 | TRBD1 | TRBV2 | NA | TGTGCCAGCACCCCAGGGGGCGGCTATGGCTACACCTTC | CASTPGGGYGYTF
TRBJ2-2 | NA | TRBV10-3 | NA | TGTGCCACGCGACAGGAGAACACCGGGGAGCTGTTTTTT | CATRQENTGELFF
TRBJ2-6 | TRBD1 | TRBV15 | few | TGTGCCACCAGCAGGACAGGGTTGGGGTCTGGGGCCAACGTCCTGACTTTC | CATSRTGLGSGANVLTF
TRBJ2-7 | NA | TRBV11-3 | NA | TGTGCCAGCGGGCGGGATTCCTACGAGCAGTACTTC | CASGRDSYEQYF
TRBJ1-4 | NA | TRBV6-1 | few | TGTGCCAGCAGTGAAGTGGTCTCGTTCGATGAAAAACTGTTTTTT | CASSEVVSFDEKLFF
TRBJ2-7 | NA | TRBV29-1 | NA | TGCAGCGTGTTGGGTTCCTACGAGCAGTACTTC | CSVLGSYEQYF
TRBJ1-1 | TRBD1 | TRBV19 | NA | TGTGCCAGTAGTATGCGGGACAGGGCTGTGAACACTGAAGCTTTCTTT | CASSMRDRAVNTEAFF
TRBJ2-7 | NA | TRBV6-6 | NA | TGTGCCAGCAGTTACAACAGGGTATCCTACGAGCAGTACTTC | CASSYNRVSYEQYF
TRBJ2-3 | NA | TRBV21-1 | few | TGTGCCAGCAGCAGAAGACCCACAGATACGCAGTATTTT | CASSRRPTDTQYF
TRBJ1-6 | NA | TRBV7-9 | NA | TGTGCCAGCAGCCCCGGGGGGTCCGGGGCTTACTCACCCCTCCACTTT | CASSPGGSGAYSPLHF
TRBJ1-2 | NA | TRBV25-1 | NA | TGTGCCAGCAGTTGGCAGCCCGATGGCTACACCTTC | CASSWQPDGYTF